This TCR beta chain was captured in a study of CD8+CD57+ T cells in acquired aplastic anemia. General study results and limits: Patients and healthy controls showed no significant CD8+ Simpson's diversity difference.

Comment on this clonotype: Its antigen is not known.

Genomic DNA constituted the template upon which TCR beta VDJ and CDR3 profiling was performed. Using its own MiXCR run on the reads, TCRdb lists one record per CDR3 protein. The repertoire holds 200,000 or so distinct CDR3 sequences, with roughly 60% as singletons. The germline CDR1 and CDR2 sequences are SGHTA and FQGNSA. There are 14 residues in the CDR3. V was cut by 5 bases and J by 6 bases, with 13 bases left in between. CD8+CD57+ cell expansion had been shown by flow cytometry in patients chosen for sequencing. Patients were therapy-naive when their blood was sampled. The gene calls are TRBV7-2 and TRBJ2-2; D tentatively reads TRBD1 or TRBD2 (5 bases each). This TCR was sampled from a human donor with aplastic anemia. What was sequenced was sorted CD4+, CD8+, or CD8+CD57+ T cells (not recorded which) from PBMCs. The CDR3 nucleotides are TGTGCCAGCAGCCCCGGGACGCCGGCCGGGGAGCTGTTTTTT. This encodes CASSPGTPAGELFF.